Listed here are 21 T cell receptor beta chains from one sample, sequenced in a study of blood T cell repertoires in COVID-19. Using immunoSEQ multiplex PCR, the repertoire was profiled, and TCRdb retains in-frame clones only, with some absent. The data contain some 120,000 clones, 70% to 90% of them singletons. Sequencing was performed on peripheral blood. These TCRs come from a woman between 50 and 59 years old with acute or convalescent COVID-19.

The V call is TRBV6-5, the J call TRBJ2-1; possible D gene TRBD1, 5 bases. CDR3 length: 12 residues. Trimming took off 6 bases at V and 7 bases at J, with 10 bases between the two ends. Per germline, CDR1 MNHEY and CDR2 SVGAGI. The CDR3 nucleotides read TGTGCCAGCAGCCTACACAGGAATGAGCAGTTCTTC. Residues: CASSLHRNEQFF.

V usage is TRBV4-1 and J usage is TRBJ2-5; 15 bases line up with TRBD2. Per germline, CDR1 MGHRA and CDR2 YSYEKL. Unmatched junction bases numbered 5, after V lost 4 bases and J lost 5 bases. CDR3 length equals 16 residues. CDR3 sequence reads: CASSLGLAGGMETQYF. CDR3 sequence (DNA): TGCGCCAGCAGCCTCGGACTAGCGGGAGGGATGGAGACCCAGTACTTC.

The chain joins TRBV3-1 (or the pseudogene TRBV3-2) to TRBJ1-1; no clear D. The CDR3 has 12 residues. From germline, CDR1 is LGHDT and CDR2 YNNKEL (reference sequence). V lost 1 base to trimming and J lost 10 bases, with 10 bases between them. The CDR3 sequence is CASSQGLSGAFF. CDR3 coding DNA: TGTGCCAGCAGCCAAGGTTTATCCGGAGCTTTCTTT.

A single count supports this clone. The CDR3 reads CASSLLGGINEQFF. The CDR3 DNA is TGCGCCAGCAGCTTGTTAGGGGGAATCAATGAGCAGTTCTTC. J is TRBJ2-1 and V is TRBV5-1; D perhaps matches TRBD1 (6 bases). V was clipped by 1 base and J by 6 bases, with 11 bases between them. Germline assignment: CDR1 SGHRS and CDR2 YFSETQ. This CDR3 has 14 residues.

About this clone itself: Other DNA sequences within the sample encode an identical CDR3. V usage is TRBV29-1 and J usage is TRBJ2-7; 7 bases line up with TRBD1. With 7 bases clipped from V and 2 bases from J, the junction kept 5 bases outside the gene matches. Germline CDR1 reads SQVTM; CDR2 reads ANQGSEA. The CDR3 covers 12 residues. The CDR3 bases are TGCAGCGCTGGACAGGAAGCCTACGAGCAGTACTTC. Translated, it gives CSAGQEAYEQYF.

The CDR3 reads CASGSFGGAGETQYF. The CDR3 DNA sequence: TGTGCTAGTGGTTCCTTCGGGGGGGCGGGAGAGACCCAGTACTTC. This sequence joins TRBV12-5 and TRBJ2-5, with 8 bases lining up with TRBD2. From germline, CDR1 is LGHNT and CDR2 FRNRAP. V trimming: 4 bases; J trimming: 4 bases; junction bases outside the gene matches: 8. The CDR3 spans 15 residues.

The rearrangement uses TRBV6-5 and TRBJ2-7, with a tentative D call TRBD2 (6 bases). The germline V and J ends were trimmed by 4 bases and 2 bases, with 12 bases remaining between them. The CDR3 loop spans 14 amino acids. CDR1 is MNHEY, CDR2 SVGAGI, per germline. CDR3 loop: CASSSPGLTYEQYF. CDR3 bases: TGTGCCAGCAGTTCCCCGGGACTTACCTACGAGCAGTACTTC.

In this sample, this clone turned up once. CDR3 residues: CASRASGGRGTDTQYF. DNA for the CDR3: TGTGCCAGCAGGGCGTCAGGGGGACGGGGCACAGATACGCAGTATTTT. The chain joins TRBV4-2 to TRBJ2-3, with 7 bases matching TRBD1. The CDR3 has 16 amino acids. V shed 6 bases and J 1 base; nucleotides not matched to a gene: 10. Germline CDR1 is LGHNA and CDR2 is YNFKEQ.

The chain uses TRBV10-3 and TRBJ2-1, with TRBD2 matching 8 bases. The J segment lost 4 bases and the V segment lost 6 bases, leaving 2 bases of the junction unmatched. The CDR3 consists of 13 residues. From germline, CDR1 is ENHRY and CDR2 SYGVKD. CDR3 nucleotides: TGTGCCATCAGCACTAGCGGATACAATGAGCAGTTCTTC. Amino acid sequence: CAISTSGYNEQFF.

The rearrangement links TRBV6-5 to TRBJ2-1; TRBD2 agrees at 9 bases. In germline, CDR1 is MNHEY, CDR2 SVGAGI. CDR3 length: 15 residues. Trimming took 6 bases from V and 7 from J; bases not matched to a gene: 10. This CDR3 is CASRQWASGKNEQFF. In DNA form, the CDR3 reads TGTGCCAGCAGACAGTGGGCTAGCGGGAAGAATGAGCAGTTCTTC.

The J gene is TRBJ2-1, the V gene TRBV11-2; 8 nucleotides align to TRBD2. V shed 5 bases and J 8 bases; nucleotides not matched to a gene: 5. Looked up from germline, CDR1 is SGHAT and CDR2 is FQNNGV. The CDR3 is made up of 13 amino acids. The CDR3 here is CASSGGLAYEQFF. In DNA, the CDR3 is TGTGCCAGCAGCGGCGGACTAGCCTATGAGCAGTTCTTC.

This chain joins TRBV24-1 and TRBJ2-3, with a tentative D call TRBD1 (5 bases). Germline V gene lookup returns CDR1 KGHDR and CDR2 SFDVKD. CDR3 length: 14 amino acids. V lost 1 base to trimming and J lost 5 bases, with 9 bases between them. CDR3 protein: CATSDLGVGDTQYF. CDR3 bases: TGTGCCACCAGTGATTTAGGGGTGGGAGATACGCAGTATTTT.

This clone showed up just once. The chain couples TRBV28 to TRBJ2-2, with 7 bases lining up with TRBD1. CDR1 and CDR2 from the germline V gene are MDHEN and SYDVKM. This CDR3 has 15 residues. V dropped 5 bases and J dropped 2; count of bases not matched to a gene: 5. This chain's CDR3 is CASSLQGHNTGELFF. In DNA form, the CDR3 reads TGTGCCAGCAGTCTACAGGGGCATAACACCGGGGAGCTGTTTTTT.

The genes are TRBV3-1 (or the pseudogene TRBV3-2) and TRBJ1-1, with 8 positions matching TRBD1. The CDR3 sequence is 14 residues long. The ends lost 4 bases at V and 4 bases at J; junction bases unmatched: 5. From germline, CDR1 is LGHDT and CDR2 YNNKEL (reference sequence). This chain's CDR3 is CASSLQGQGTEAFF. The CDR3 DNA follows: TGTGCCAGCAGCCTACAAGGACAGGGCACTGAAGCTTTCTTT.

The rearrangement joins TRBV6-5 to TRBJ2-2; D is unresolved. The CDR3 covers 15 residues. Per the germline V gene, CDR1 is MNHEY and CDR2 is SVGAGI. V lost 7 bases to trimming and J lost 4 bases, with 16 bases between them. The CDR3 sequence is CASILKTGSTGELFF. The CDR3, as DNA: TGTGCCAGCATCCTGAAGACCGGGTCCACCGGGGAGCTGTTTTTT.

The gene calls are TRBV18 and TRBJ1-1; D is ambiguous. The CDR3 runs to 15 residues. Germline CDR1 KGHSH, CDR2 LQKENI. Trimming stripped 6 bases from V and 1 base from J, with 15 bases between. The CDR3: CASSETTPGNTEAFF. CDR3 nucleotides: TGTGCCAGCTCGGAGACCACACCTGGGAACACTGAAGCTTTCTTT.

The chain is built from TRBV2 and TRBJ1-1, with D tentatively TRBD1 (5 bases). Looked up from germline, CDR1 is SNHLY and CDR2 is FYNNEI. Trimming removed 8 bases at V and 0 bases at J, with 13 bases between. The CDR3 is made up of 14 amino acids. This CDR3 reads CASVQGTMNTEAFF. The CDR3, as DNA: TGTGCCAGCGTCCAGGGCACCATGAACACTGAAGCTTTCTTT.

The rearrangement joins TRBV25-1 to TRBJ2-1; TRBD2 is a possible D gene (6 bases). V was clipped by 1 base and J by 8 bases, with 15 bases between them. Germline lookup yields CDR1 MGHDK and CDR2 SYGVNS. The CDR3 covers 15 residues. CDR3: CASSEFPGSGYEQFF. In DNA form, the CDR3 reads TGTGCCAGCAGTGAATTCCCCGGGAGTGGGTATGAGCAGTTCTTC.

The chain combines TRBV4-1 with TRBJ1-4; 8 nucleotides match TRBD1. After removal of 0 bases from V and 8 bases from J, the junction contained 8 bases not matched to a gene. CDR1 MGHRA and CDR2 YSYEKL come from the germline V gene. The CDR3 totals 16 residues. CDR3 in DNA: TGCGCCAGCAGCCAAGACAGCGTGACAGGGGACGAAAAACTGTTTTTT. Its translation is CASSQDSVTGDEKLFF.

The genes are TRBV19 and TRBJ2-1; no definite D call. Germline V gene data show CDR1 as LNHDA and CDR2 as SQIVND (reference sequence). The V end was cut by 3 bases, the J end by 0 bases, with 6 bases between. The CDR3 runs 14 residues. The CDR3 region has the DNA TGTGCCAGTAGTATGTCGTTCTCCTACAATGAGCAGTTCTTC. Translated: CASSMSFSYNEQFF.

This chain uses TRBV29-1 with TRBJ2-2; TRBD2 matches 13 bases. The CDR3 consists of 16 residues. The trim removed 6 bases at V and 1 base at J, leaving 5 bases unmatched. Germline V gene lookup returns CDR1 SQVTM and CDR2 ANQGSEA. CDR3 DNA sequence: TGCAGCGTGCCTGGGACTAGCGGGATGAACACCGGGGAGCTGTTTTTT. Protein: CSVPGTSGMNTGELFF.